Following are 10 T cell receptor beta chains from one sample sequenced in a study of CD4 and CD8 cells across lung adenocarcinoma regions. TCRdb redid the calling of the PCR reads with MiXCR, one entry per CDR3 protein. Here the sample spans fewer than 20,000 distinct CDR3 sequences, more than 45% being singletons. Sequencing used CD8+ T cells from the center of a lung tumor. The receptor source for this set is a female donor with lung adenocarcinoma. The CD4 and CD8 labels of this study may be unreliable.

The chain is built from TRBV6-1 and TRBJ2-5; 7 nucleotides agree with TRBD1. The end of the DNA aligns better with TRBJ2-7, so the J call may be wrong. Per the germline V gene, CDR1 is MNHNS and CDR2 is SASEGT. This CDR3 has 13 amino acids. The DNA for the CDR3 is TGTGCCAGCAGCGCAGGGGGCTCCTACGAGCAGTACTTC. Its protein is CASSAGGSYEQYF.

V and J are TRBV6-5 and TRBJ2-1; 7 bases are shared with TRBD2. V trimming: 0 bases; J trimming: 2 bases; junction bases outside the gene matches: 7. This CDR3 is 17 amino acids long. Germline CDR1 is MNHEY and CDR2 is SVGAGI. The CDR3 nucleotides are TGTGCCAGCAGTTACTCGATGGTGGGACTAACCTACAATGAGCAGTTCTTC. The encoded protein is CASSYSMVGLTYNEQFF.

The V gene is TRBV6-5, the J gene TRBJ2-1; D is ambiguous. TRBJ2-7 explains the end of the DNA better; the J call may be wrong. This CDR3 contains 14 residues. Germline CDR1 reads MNHEY; CDR2 reads SVGAGI. The CDR3 is CASSIDDSSYEQYF. For the CDR3, the DNA is TGTGCCAGCAGTATCGATGACTCTTCCTACGAGCAGTACTTC.

V is TRBV4-1 and J is TRBJ2-5; 7 positions match TRBD1. V lost 3 bases, J lost 7 bases, and 11 bases stayed unmatched. Germline V gives CDR1 MGHRA, CDR2 YSYEKL. CDR3 length: 15 amino acids. The CDR3 here is CASSQDTGASRTQYF. CDR3 sequence (DNA): TGCGCCAGCAGCCAGGATACAGGGGCATCACGGACCCAGTACTTC.

This clonotype was seen only a few times. The chain has TRBV10-3 and TRBJ2-6, with D maybe TRBD1 (6 bases). V gave up 10 bases and J gave up 1 base, with 17 bases separating them. The CDR3 consists of 16 residues. The germline V gene encodes CDR1 ENHRY and CDR2 SYGVKD. Here the CDR3 reads CATSTGLPSGANVLTF. CDR3 sequence (DNA): TGTGCCACGAGCACAGGGTTACCATCTGGGGCCAACGTCCTGACTTTC.

This clonotype was seen repeatedly, ten times or more. The rearrangement links TRBV12-3 or TRBV12-4 to TRBJ2-3, with a weak D call TRBD2 (5 bases). The CDR3 is 12 residues long. V gave up 7 bases and J gave up 2 bases, with 7 bases separating them. For the CDR3, the DNA is TGTGCCAGCACCGGGAACACAGATACGCAGTATTTT. Amino acid sequence: CASTGNTDTQYF.

The chain has TRBV9 and TRBJ2-1; D is possibly TRBD1 (5 bases). The CDR3 is made up of 16 amino acids. The germline V gene has CDR1 SGDLS and CDR2 YYNGEE. V was cut by 4 bases and J by 3 bases, with 17 bases left in between. In DNA, the CDR3 is TGTGCCAGCAGCCCAAGGGGTATAATCCTCTACAATGAGCAGTTCTTC. Translation gives CASSPRGIILYNEQFF.

This clonotype was detected ten times or more. The chain employs TRBV6-1 and TRBJ2-1; possibly TRBD2 for D (6 bases). CDR3 length equals 14 residues. Germline assignment: CDR1 MNHNS and CDR2 SASEGT. Trimming shortened V by 5 bases and J by 6 bases, and 14 bases separated the two germline ends. This CDR3 reads CASSLFSSVNEQFF. Here the CDR3 DNA reads TGTGCCAGCAGTCTCTTTTCTAGCGTCAATGAGCAGTTCTTC.

This clonotype has a count of ten or more. The V call is TRBV6-1, the J call TRBJ1-1, with TRBD1 identical over 7 bases. The trim removed 4 bases at V and 2 bases at J, leaving 10 bases unmatched. This CDR3 has 16 amino acids. Per the germline V gene, CDR1 is MNHNS and CDR2 is SASEGT. The CDR3 loop reads CASSAYRGEINTEAFF. The CDR3 DNA follows: TGTGCCAGCAGTGCCTACAGGGGTGAGATTAACACTGAAGCTTTCTTT.

The chain employs TRBV10-1 and TRBJ2-3, with D possibly matching TRBD2 (6 bases). Germline V gene data show CDR1 as WNHNN and CDR2 as SYGVQD (reference sequence). The V end lost 0 bases, the J end lost 5 bases, and 9 bases lay between the germline ends. The CDR3 extends over 14 amino acids. CDR3 sequence: CASSESWGGDTQYF. CDR3 nucleotide sequence: TGCGCCAGCAGTGAGTCTTGGGGAGGAGATACGCAGTATTTT.